The present TCR beta chain was sequenced within a study of T cells expressing NK-cell markers (TCRdb year 2020). Context from the whole study: TCR beta-chain repertoires were profiled in sorted CD3+CD56+NKG2C+, CD3+CD56+NKG2C- and CD3+CD56-NKG2C+ T-cell subsets from roughly eight donors. The study sequenced eight donors, all healthy volunteers chosen at random: three men and five women. Sequencing of the libraries produced 2 x 150 bp reads on Illumina HiSeq 2000/2500, MiSeq or NextSeq. Of the eight sequenced donors, seven were found to be HCMV-seropositive and one was found to be HCMV-seronegative.

Turning to this clonotype: The clone's antigen remains unknown.

CDR1 and CDR2 were assigned from the germline V gene (reference sequence) as DFQATT and SNEGSKA. The CDR3 numbers 15 residues from cysteine through phenylalanine. The DNA is unrecorded. Sequencing used an Illumina HiSeq 2000. TCR beta cDNA libraries were made by 5'RACE template switching that added a universal primer site and unique molecular identifiers. Synthesis of cDNA was primed from the TCR beta constant segment and was followed by two consecutive PCR amplification steps. The authors' pipeline ran thus. Reads were demultiplexed and grouped by UMI with MIGEC, and clonotypes were assembled and quantified with MiTCR. To exclude erroneous sequences, any TCR cDNA sequence not supported by at least two reads was discarded. Downstream repertoire analysis used the tcR package, and clonotypes were matched across fractions by CDR3 nucleotide sequence plus V segment. Antigen specificity was annotated against VDJdb with VDJmatch, allowing one amino acid substitution in CDR3. The reads underwent TCRdb reprocessing, giving one record for each CDR3 protein sequence and no DNA. TCRdb's processing, not the authors', yielded these V and J calls. The table for this sample records about 460,000 distinct CDR3 sequences. Approximately 1.4% of the sample goes to the ten largest clones.

Here is what the overall study found, with its caveats: Those dominant clonotypes were again the most abundant among CD3+CD56-NKG2C+ cells in a few donors, at about 25-65%. It remained unclear whether the expanded NKG2C-expressing T cell clones were specific for HCMV antigens. In six donors, the dominant CD3+CD56+NKG2C+ clonotypes were found to rank among the top 10 CD8+ clonotypes and to make up about 1.0-7.0% of CD8+ T cells.

HCMV-specific IgG was detected in serum with a commercial ELISA kit to determine HCMV serostatus. Ficoll density gradient centrifugation was used to isolate peripheral blood mononuclear cells from blood. The sequence was collected from a woman in her fifties or sixties in good health. Donor details come from another sample of the same person, matched by shared clones. Material: blood T cells: a sorted CD56 or NKG2C T cell subset, CD4+ or CD8+ T cells, or bulk PBMC T cells (not recorded which). The sequence is built from TRBV20-1 and TRBJ1-5; TCRdb's D gene call, TRBD1, goes unchecked for lack of DNA. CDR3 protein: CSASRTGGLYQPQHF.